Listed below are T cell receptor beta chains from one sample, sequenced in a study of OX40 agonist ivuxolimab in advanced cancers. Generated by immunoSEQ multiplex PCR, the TCRdb table keeps only in-frame clones and is missing some. Of about 57,000 clones listed, 85% to 95% are singletons. Specimen: CD4+ or CD8+ T cells sorted from blood, collected in a trial of the OX40 agonist ivuxolimab. The receptor set was obtained from an adult with an advanced solid tumor such as melanoma, head and neck, liver or kidney cancer. The CDR3 runs from the conserved cysteine through the conserved F or W. The D gene is left open where the match is weak. Clone size is stated in some rows and not others, as once, few, many or a class when expanded.

D gene: TRBD2; clone size: once; V gene: TRBV7-8; J gene: TRBJ2-1; CDR3 DNA: TGTGCCAGCAGCTTAGTACTAGCGGGAGTCTCGGGATACAATGAGCAGTTCTTC; CDR3 protein: CASSLVLAGVSGYNEQFF
D gene: TRBD2; clone size: .; V gene: TRBV7-9; J gene: TRBJ2-7; CDR3 DNA: TGTGCCAGCAGCTTTTCTATAGCGGGAACCTACGAGCAGTACTTC; CDR3 protein: CASSFSIAGTYEQYF
D gene: TRBD2; clone size: .; V gene: TRBV15; J gene: TRBJ2-1; CDR3 DNA: TGTGCCACCAGCAGTGGGACTAGTGGCTACAATGAGCAGTTCTTC; CDR3 protein: CATSSGTSGYNEQFF
D gene: TRBD1; clone size: once; V gene: TRBV19; J gene: TRBJ2-2; CDR3 DNA: TGTGCCAGTAGTCCTCGGACAGGGTACGCCGGGGAGCTGTTTTTT; CDR3 protein: CASSPRTGYAGELFF
D gene: .; clone size: .; V gene: TRBV27; J gene: TRBJ2-1; CDR3 DNA: TGTGCCAGCAGACTGGACAGAAACAATGAGCAGTTCTTC; CDR3 protein: CASRLDRNNEQFF
D gene: .; clone size: .; V gene: TRBV10-3; J gene: TRBJ2-7; CDR3 DNA: TGTGCCATCAGTGAGTCTTGGGACTCCCCCACGACGGGGGAGCAGTACTTC; CDR3 protein: CAISESWDSPTTGEQYF
D gene: .; clone size: .; V gene: TRBV7-9; J gene: TRBJ2-7; CDR3 DNA: TGTGCCAGCAGCTTACAGGGCGGGCTATCCTACGAGCAGTACTTC; CDR3 protein: CASSLQGGLSYEQYF
D gene: .; clone size: .; V gene: TRBV13; J gene: TRBJ2-7; CDR3 DNA: TGTGCCAGCAGCTCCCCTGGGGGGCGCTCCCACGAGCAGTACTTC; CDR3 protein: CASSSPGGRSHEQYF
D gene: TRBD1; clone size: .; V gene: TRBV7-2; J gene: TRBJ1-2; CDR3 DNA: TGTGCCAGCAGCTCGTCCCCGGGACAGGTGCGGGGCTACACCTTC; CDR3 protein: CASSSSPGQVRGYTF
D gene: .; clone size: medium-sized; V gene: TRBV6-4; J gene: TRBJ2-3; CDR3 DNA: TGTGCCAGCAGTGAACGGGGCACAGATACGCAGTATTTT; CDR3 protein: CASSERGTDTQYF
D gene: .; clone size: .; V gene: TRBV2; J gene: TRBJ2-1; CDR3 DNA: TGTGCCAGCACGAGGCGGAATAGGGTCAATGAGCAGTTCTTC; CDR3 protein: CASTRRNRVNEQFF
D gene: .; clone size: .; V gene: TRBV6-5; J gene: TRBJ2-3; CDR3 DNA: TGTGCCAGCAGTTACTCGGAGGCAGATACGCAGTATTTT; CDR3 protein: CASSYSEADTQYF